This T cell receptor beta chain was captured in a study of shared clonotypes between healthy human individuals. Points on this clone: Its target is not known.

The naive CD8 population came from CD45RO-negative cells selected for CCR7, without terminally differentiated effector memory CD45RA+ cells. Among the donors, all were Caucasian adults who lived in Nashville, Tennessee. The sorted-subset replicate PCRs were given around 200 ng DNA, which is tens of thousands of T cell genomes. The data were produced by immunoSEQ multiplex PCR, yet TCRdb's version contains in-frame clones alone and is incomplete. The table has 700,000 to 950,000 clones, approximately 96% seen once. Germline CDR1 SGDLS, CDR2 YYNGEE. CDR3 length: 13 residues. V was pared by 4 bases and J by 7 bases, with 11 bases between. Study outcomes and limitations: Lower generation probabilities were found for non-shared clonotypes than for those shared by all four donors. Sharing across four donors was highest in naive CD4 (roughly 5%) and lowest in memory CD8 (roughly 0.4%).

The source of this sequence is a young man in good health. What was sequenced was naive CD8+ T cells sorted from blood. The chain couples TRBV9 to TRBJ2-2; weak D call: TRBD2 (6 bases). The CDR3 sequence: CASSISGDGELFF. CDR3 bases: TGTGCCAGCAGCATATCGGGGGACGGGGAGCTGTTTTTT.